A single sample gave rise to the 6 T cell receptor beta chains below, sequenced in a study of regulatory T cells in long-lasting Graves disease. Time point noted: newly diagnosed GD, antithyroid drugs for less than 3 months. The TCR library was prepared using RNA isolated from PBMCs. Through Arm-PCR of CDR3 regions and iRepertoire HTBI primers, TCR beta libraries were built. TCRdb ran MiXCR on the multiplex PCR reads and lists one entry per CDR3 protein. The repertoire includes approximately 360,000 distinct CDR3 sequences, 10% to 15% of them detected once, and approximately 20% sits in the top ten. This sample was also put to use in a study of T cells in Graves' hyperthyroidism and ophthalmopathy.

The starting material was peripheral blood mononuclear cells (PBMCs), obtained at new diagnosis, from a patient treated with antithyroid drugs. These receptors were obtained from a woman aged 18-29 years with Graves disease.

The chain joins TRBV19 to TRBJ2-1, with 7 bases matching TRBD2. V shed 9 bases, J shed 4 bases, and the junction held 6 bases outside the gene matches. In germline, CDR1 is LNHDA, CDR2 SQIVND (reference sequence). This CDR3 comprises 13 residues. Here the CDR3 reads CASQVGGYNEQFF. In nucleotides, the CDR3 is TGTGCCAGCCAGGTGGGGGGGTACAATGAGCAGTTCTTC.

This clonotype was seen a few times. The chain couples TRBV29-1 to TRBJ1-3, with D unresolved. CDR3 size: 13 residues. Per germline, CDR1 SQVTM and CDR2 ANQGSEA. The V gene lost 6 bases and the J gene lost 0 bases, with 9 bases spanning the gap. CDR3 sequence reads: CSVTRNSGNTIYF. The CDR3 region has the DNA TGCAGCGTGACCCGGAACTCTGGAAACACCATATATTTT.

The sample holds a few counts of this clonotype. The rearrangement links TRBV20-1 to TRBJ1-1; D uncertain. V lost 0 bases and J lost 13, with 21 bases in between. This CDR3 region has 14 residues. CDR1 is DFQATT, CDR2 SNEGSKA, per germline (reference sequence). The CDR3 spells CSARDVTGPIRDFF. CDR3 DNA: TGCAGTGCTAGAGACGTGACTGGTCCGATTAGGGATTTCTTT.

The sample holds many counts of this clonotype. This chain joins TRBV18 and TRBJ2-5; D perhaps matches TRBD1 (5 bases). V lost 0 bases and J lost 4, with 9 bases in between. The CDR3 spans 14 residues. Germline values: CDR1 KGHSH, CDR2 LQKENI. In DNA form, the CDR3 reads TGTGCCAGCTCACCACCGGCAGGGCGAGAGACCCAGTACTTC. This translates into CASSPPAGRETQYF.

The sample holds many counts of this clonotype. The chain couples TRBV28 to TRBJ2-5, with TRBD2 matching over 7 bases. The trim removed 7 bases at V and 5 bases at J, leaving 19 bases unmatched. The germline V gene encodes CDR1 MDHEN and CDR2 SYDVKM. CDR3 size: 17 residues. CDR3 residues: CASTPMGSSGIGETQYF. The CDR3 DNA reads TGTGCCAGCACCCCCATGGGGTCCAGCGGGATCGGGGAGACCCAGTACTTC.

This clonotype was seen at least ten times. The gene calls are TRBV6-4 and TRBJ2-2; D unclear. The CDR3 spans 13 residues. The germline V gene has CDR1 MRHNA and CDR2 SNTAGT. Trimming took off 4 bases at V and 8 bases at J, with 11 bases between the two ends. The CDR3 is CASSVTGQGELFF. The CDR3 region has the DNA TGTGCCAGCAGTGTAACCGGGCAAGGGGAGCTGTTTTTT.